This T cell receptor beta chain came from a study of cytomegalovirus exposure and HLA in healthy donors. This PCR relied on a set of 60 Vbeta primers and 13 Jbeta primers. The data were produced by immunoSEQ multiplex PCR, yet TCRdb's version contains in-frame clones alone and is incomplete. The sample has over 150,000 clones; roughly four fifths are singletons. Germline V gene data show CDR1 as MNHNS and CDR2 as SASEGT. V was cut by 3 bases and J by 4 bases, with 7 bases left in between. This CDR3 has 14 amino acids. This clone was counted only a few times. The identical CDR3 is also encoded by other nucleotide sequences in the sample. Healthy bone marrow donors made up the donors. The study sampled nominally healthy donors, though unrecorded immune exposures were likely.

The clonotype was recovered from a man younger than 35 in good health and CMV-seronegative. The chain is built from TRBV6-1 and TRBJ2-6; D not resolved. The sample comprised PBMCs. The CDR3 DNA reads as TGTGCCAGCAGTGAGGGCGCGGGGGCCAACGTCCTGACTTTC. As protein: CASSEGAGANVLTF.